The clone carrying this TCR beta chain was counted a single time. Clones were sequenced by immunoSEQ multiplex PCR, and TCRdb holds only the in-frame ones, with some missing. Of 70,000 or so clones listed, 90% are singletons. This sample is drawn from a study of blood T cell repertoires in COVID-19. V shed 3 bases and J 14 bases; nucleotides not matched to a gene: 14. CDR3 length: 16 residues. Germline V gene lookup returns CDR1 LGHDT and CDR2 YNNKEL (reference sequence). Material: peripheral blood. The chain joins TRBV3-1 (or the pseudogene TRBV3-2) to TRBJ1-6; 9 bases agree with TRBD1. The TCR comes from a man aged 50 or older with acute or convalescent COVID-19. Written as DNA, the CDR3 is TGTGCCAGCAGCCATGTCTTCCGGGACAGGGATCTAACCCTCCACTTT. It specifies CASSHVFRDRDLTLHF.